The clone carrying this T cell receptor (beta chain) was observed a handful of times. Together with a sample-barcoded 5' primer, a J-beta primer mix was included in a second PCR lasting roughly 6 to 12 cycles. There were at least 2.5 million CDR3-containing paired-end reads obtained from each sample. TCRdb reprocessed the 5' RACE reads via MiXCR and lists one record per CDR3 protein. Of roughly 1,800,000 distinct CDR3 sequences listed, about 50% are singletons. The data originate from a study of blood T cells in healthy people across ages. The CDR3 covers 14 residues. Germline CDR1 reads LGHNA; CDR2 reads YNFKEQ. V was trimmed by 2 bases and J by 1 base, leaving 8 bases between them.

The specimen was blood. The sequence derives from a woman aged 40 to 55 in good health. The chain uses TRBV4-2 and TRBJ1-1; D is possibly TRBD1 (5 bases). CDR3 DNA sequence: TGTGCCAGCAGCCAAAATGACAGGAACACTGAAGCTTTCTTT. This codes for CASSQNDRNTEAFF.